The T cell receptor (beta chain) described here comes from a study of naive and memory T cell subsets. This clonotype was counted at least ten times. The V segment lost 1 base and the J segment 7 bases; nucleotides outside the gene matches: 5. Germline V gene lookup returns CDR1 SQVTM and CDR2 ANQGSEA. The CDR3 covers 14 residues. Two oligonucleotides, mixed equimolar, formed the beta constant-region primer covering TRBC1 and TRBC2. Ligated cDNA was amplified by four rounds of PCR with nested alpha and beta constant-region primers and SP2. Each CDR3 protein is one row after TCRdb ran MiXCR on the UMI-ligation and nested PCR reads. The table records 80,000 to 95,000 distinct CDR3 sequences, 8% to 9.5% of them present only once.

This receptor was taken from a human donor in good health. The sequenced material came from naive CD8+ T cells from blood. The chain couples TRBV29-1 to TRBJ2-1; 9 bases are shared with TRBD2. The CDR3 bases are TGCAGCGTTGAAGTGGCGGGAGGGGGTAATGAGCAGTTCTTC. Amino acid sequence: CSVEVAGGGNEQFF.